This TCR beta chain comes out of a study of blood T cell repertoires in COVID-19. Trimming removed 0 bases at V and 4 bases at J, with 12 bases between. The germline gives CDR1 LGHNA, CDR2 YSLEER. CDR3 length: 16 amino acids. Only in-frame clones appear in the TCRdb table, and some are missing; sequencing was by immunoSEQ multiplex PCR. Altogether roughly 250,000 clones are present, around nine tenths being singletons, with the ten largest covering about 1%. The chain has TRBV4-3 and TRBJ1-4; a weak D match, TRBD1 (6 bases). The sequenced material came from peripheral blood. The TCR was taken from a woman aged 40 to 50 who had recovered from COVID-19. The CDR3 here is CASSQDGGQFNEKLFF. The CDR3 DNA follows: TGCGCCAGCAGCCAAGACGGTGGACAGTTTAATGAAAAACTGTTTTTT.